The 4 T cell receptor beta chains below come from one sample, sequenced in a study of cytomegalovirus exposure and HLA in healthy donors. Primers for the PCR totalled 60 Vbeta and 13 Jbeta. Using immunoSEQ multiplex PCR, the repertoire was profiled, and TCRdb retains in-frame clones only, with some absent. The sample records roughly 110,000 clones, roughly four fifths being singletons. The sample comprised PBMCs. These receptors were obtained from a male donor in good health and CMV-seropositive.

This chain connects TRBV28 to TRBJ2-7, with TRBD1 matching over 7 bases. The CDR3 is 16 amino acids. J gave up 0 bases and V 6 bases, and 11 bases lay outside the gene matches. Germline CDR1 MDHEN, CDR2 SYDVKM. The CDR3 DNA sequence: TGTGCCAGCAGCCTCACGGGACAGCCCAGCTCCTACGAGCAGTACTTC. Encoded protein: CASSLTGQPSSYEQYF.

The V call is TRBV29-1, the J call TRBJ2-1; no reliable D call. V lost 0 bases and J 4 bases, leaving 10 bases between the germline ends. The CDR3 contains 14 residues. Germline assignment: CDR1 SQVTM and CDR2 ANQGSEA. CDR3 loop: CSVEDRVSYNEQFF. CDR3 bases: TGCAGCGTTGAAGATCGGGTCAGTTACAATGAGCAGTTCTTC.

CDR3 sequence reads: CASRATDPDEQFF. The CDR3 DNA sequence: TGTGCCAGCAGAGCGACCGACCCCGATGAGCAGTTCTTC. The chain has TRBV9 and TRBJ2-1; D is uncertain. Germline loops: CDR1 SGDLS, CDR2 YYNGEE. The CDR3 is made up of 13 amino acids. V gave up 5 bases and J gave up 8 bases, with 14 bases separating them.

The chain has TRBV29-1 and TRBJ2-3; TRBD2 matches at 7 bases. V was clipped by 3 bases and J by 5 bases; unmatched bases: 11. The germline V gene has CDR1 SQVTM and CDR2 ANQGSEA. This CDR3 comprises 15 residues. CDR3 sequence reads: CSVERGRPRLDTQYF. The DNA of the CDR3 is TGCAGCGTTGAGCGGGGGAGACCGCGCCTAGATACGCAGTATTTT.